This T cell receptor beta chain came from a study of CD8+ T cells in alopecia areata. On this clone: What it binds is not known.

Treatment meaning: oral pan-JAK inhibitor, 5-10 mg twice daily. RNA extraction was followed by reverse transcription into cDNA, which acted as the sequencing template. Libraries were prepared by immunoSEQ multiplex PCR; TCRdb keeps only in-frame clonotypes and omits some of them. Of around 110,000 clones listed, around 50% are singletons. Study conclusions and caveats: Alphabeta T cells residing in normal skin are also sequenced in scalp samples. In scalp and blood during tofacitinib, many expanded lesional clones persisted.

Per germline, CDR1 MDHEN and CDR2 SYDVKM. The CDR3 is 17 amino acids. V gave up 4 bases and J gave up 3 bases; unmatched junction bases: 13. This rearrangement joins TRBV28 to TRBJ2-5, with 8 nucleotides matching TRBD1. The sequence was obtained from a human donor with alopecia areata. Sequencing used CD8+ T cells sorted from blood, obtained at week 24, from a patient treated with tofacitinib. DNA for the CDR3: TGTGCCAGCAGTTCGGCCCCGGCAGGGGGCGGGAAAGAGACCCAGTACTTC. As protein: CASSSAPAGGGKETQYF.